The 16 T cell receptor beta chains reported below all come from one sample, sequenced in a study of cytomegalovirus exposure and HLA in healthy donors. Assay: immunoSEQ multiplex PCR; the TCRdb copy retains only in-frame clones and omits some. There are fewer than 350,000 clones in the sample; around 89% occur only once, and about 0.99% lies in the top ten. Sequenced input: PBMCs. The receptors stem from a woman between 18 and 30 years old in good health and CMV-seronegative.

The chain combines TRBV7-2 with TRBJ2-1; D remains unclear. This CDR3 is 10 amino acids long. Trimming cost V 4 bases and J 8 bases, with 3 bases left between them. Germline V gene sequence: CDR1 SGHTA, CDR2 FQGNSA. The CDR3 is CASSSDEQFF. CDR3 nucleotides: TGTGCCAGCAGCTCGGATGAGCAGTTCTTC.

The rearrangement links TRBV11-2 to TRBJ2-7; 8 bases match TRBD2. The CDR3 is made up of 14 amino acids. The junction had 4 bases not matched to a gene; V was cut back by 5 bases and J by 1 base. Germline V gene sequence: CDR1 SGHAT, CDR2 FQNNGV. The CDR3 DNA follows: TGTGCCAGCAGCCGCGAGCGGGGGTCCTACGAGCAGTACTTC. Amino acid sequence: CASSRERGSYEQYF. Full variable domain (rest looked up from reference TRBV11-2 and TRBJ2-7): EAGVAQSPRYKIIEKRQSVAFWCNPISGHATLYWYQQILGQGPKLLIQFQNNGVVDDSQLPKDRFSAERLKGVDSTLKIQPAKLEDSAVYLCASSRERGSYEQYFGPGTRLTVT.

J is TRBJ2-1 and V is TRBV11-2, with TRBD2 as a possible D gene (7 bases). The germline CDR1 and CDR2 sequences are SGHAT and FQNNGV. The length of the CDR3 is 15 residues. V gave up 5 bases and J gave up 9 bases, with 20 bases separating them. For the CDR3, the DNA is TGTGCCAGCAGCCTTCGGGGGGCCCCCTTGACTGAGCAGTTCTTC. This sequence encodes CASSLRGAPLTEQFF.

The chain combines TRBV14 with TRBJ2-7; a possible D gene is TRBD2 (6 bases). CDR1 is SGHDN, CDR2 FVKESK, per germline. Between the trimmed V and J ends, which lost 4 bases and 6 bases, there was a span of 19 bases. This CDR3 contains 15 residues. The CDR3 loop reads CASSPFSGSFSEQYF. CDR3 in DNA: TGTGCCAGCAGCCCATTTAGCGGTTCCTTCTCCGAGCAGTACTTC.

This clone showed up just a few times. The chain is built from TRBV5-4 and TRBJ1-6; TRBD1 aligns across 8 bases. Germline trimming cut 4 bases from V and 10 bases from J; bases unmatched to any gene: 1. The CDR3 length is 12 residues. Germline V gene lookup returns CDR1 SGHNT and CDR2 YYREEE (reference sequence). The CDR3 loop is CASSDRGSPLHF. The CDR3, as DNA: TGTGCCAGCAGCGACAGGGGATCACCCCTCCACTTT.

The chain combines TRBV7-9 with TRBJ2-1; 8 positions agree with TRBD2. V lost 4 bases and J lost 6; bases outside the gene matches: 5. The length of the CDR3 is 14 residues. Germline CDR1 is SEHNR and CDR2 is FQNEAQ (reference sequence). The CDR3 DNA reads as TGTGCCAGCAGCTCAGAAGCGGGAGTCAATGAGCAGTTCTTC. Translating it yields CASSSEAGVNEQFF. The variable domain in full, with the rest retrieved from reference TRBV7-9 and TRBJ2-1, is DTGVSQNPRHKITKRGQNVTFRCDPISEHNRLYWYRQTLGQGPEFLTYFQNEAQLEKSRLLSDRFSAERPKGSFSTLEIQRTEQGDSAMYLCASSSEAGVNEQFFGPGTRLTVL.

The chain carries TRBV4-3 and TRBJ2-2, with 7 positions matching TRBD2. With 4 bases clipped from V and 8 bases from J, the junction kept 16 bases outside the gene matches. This CDR3 contains 17 residues. Germline V gene sequence: CDR1 LGHNA, CDR2 YSLEER. CDR3 coding DNA: TGCGCCAGCAGCCCCGGGACGGGGGGACTTACGGGGGGGGAGCTGTTTTTT. Translating gives CASSPGTGGLTGGELFF.

The chain recombines TRBV6-1 with TRBJ2-3, with no clear D. The CDR3 contains 13 residues. CDR1 and CDR2 from the germline V gene are MNHNS and SASEGT. V shed 2 bases and J shed 6 bases, with 9 bases lying between them. CDR3 in DNA: TGTGCCAGCAGTGAATCCCCTTCGGATACGCAGTATTTT. Protein product: CASSESPSDTQYF.

This clone was detected only once. The chain employs TRBV5-1 and TRBJ1-2, with D possibly TRBD1 on 5 matching bases. Germline V gene lookup returns CDR1 SGHRS and CDR2 YFSETQ. The CDR3 is 14 residues long. Trimming pared 0 bases from V and 3 bases from J, leaving 9 bases between. The CDR3 here is CASSLAQGDYGYTF. In DNA, the CDR3 is TGCGCCAGCAGCTTGGCGCAGGGTGACTATGGCTACACCTTC.

The chain employs TRBV19 and TRBJ1-1, with D possibly being TRBD1 (5 bases). V dropped 7 bases and J dropped 6 bases, with 24 bases sitting between them. The length of the CDR3 is 16 residues. The germline V gene has CDR1 LNHDA and CDR2 SQIVND (reference sequence). This CDR3 is CASKWRVGASASEAFF. Here the CDR3 DNA reads TGTGCCAGTAAATGGAGGGTTGGGGCTAGCGCTTCTGAAGCTTTCTTT.

The rearrangement joins TRBV6-5 to TRBJ1-1, with D tentatively TRBD1 (5 bases). The CDR3 length is 14 residues. Germline assignment: CDR1 MNHEY and CDR2 SVGAGI. V lost 5 bases, J lost 1 base, and 11 bases lay in between. DNA of the CDR3: TGTGCCAGCAGTATGCGGACACCGAACACTGAAGCTTTCTTT. Amino acids: CASSMRTPNTEAFF.

The rearrangement uses TRBV10-2 and TRBJ2-7; TRBD2 matches at 7 bases. V was pared by 6 bases and J by 4 bases, with 6 bases of the junction left unmatched. This CDR3 spans 13 amino acids. Germline CDR1 reads WSHSY; CDR2 reads SAAADI. CDR3 residues: CASRPGREYEQYF. In DNA form, the CDR3 reads TGCGCCAGCAGGCCGGGGCGGGAGTACGAGCAGTACTTC.

The chain joins TRBV28 to TRBJ2-2, with 7 bases lining up with TRBD1. Germline CDR1 MDHEN, CDR2 SYDVKM. The CDR3 has 16 residues. The V and J ends lost 6 bases and 2 bases, in that order; junction bases with no gene match: 9. CDR3 region: CASRGTGVQNTGELFF. The CDR3 nucleotides read TGTGCCAGCAGAGGCACAGGGGTCCAAAACACCGGGGAGCTGTTTTTT.

The chain couples TRBV7-2 to TRBJ2-7, with TRBD2 matching over 7 bases. V was clipped by 1 base and J by 0 bases; unmatched bases: 3. Germline-derived CDR1 and CDR2 are SGHTA and FQGNSA. The CDR3 is 15 residues long. This CDR3 is CASSLVPGGSYEQYF. DNA for the CDR3: TGTGCCAGCAGCTTAGTGCCGGGAGGCTCCTACGAGCAGTACTTC.

The sample holds a few counts of this clone. The rearrangement uses TRBV30 and TRBJ1-1, with D hard to call. Per the germline V gene, CDR1 is GTSNPN and CDR2 is SVGIG (reference sequence). The V and J ends lost 7 bases and 3 bases respectively, with 18 bases between them. The CDR3 loop spans 14 amino acids. CDR3 nucleotides: TGTGCCTCCCAGCGTTTAGGATCGGACACTGAAGCTTTCTTT. This codes for CASQRLGSDTEAFF.

The chain employs TRBV27 and TRBJ2-1, with a possible D match to TRBD1 (6 bases). Germline CDR1 MNHEY, CDR2 SMNVEV (reference sequence). The CDR3 spans 14 residues. The V and J ends lost 3 bases and 7 bases respectively, with 13 bases between them. DNA of the CDR3: TGTGCCAGCAGTTTTCCAGGGGTTTTGAATGAGCAGTTCTTC. Its protein product is CASSFPGVLNEQFF.